This T cell receptor beta chain was captured by sequencing in a study of cytomegalovirus exposure and HLA in healthy donors. Study-level findings and limits: Subsequent analysis revealed that first-cohort TCR clusters tended to co-occur in the roughly 120 validation repertoires. It was reportedly the case that the classifier diagnosed cytomegalovirus status with high specificity and sensitivity. Under in vitro conditions, three CMV-associated chains were confirmed as specific for CMV antigens. A list of approximately 150 TCR beta chains associated with cytomegalovirus was given.

Remarks on this clone: Its antigen remains unidentified.

Some clones are missing from TCRdb's copy, which holds only in-frame ones; the method was immunoSEQ multiplex PCR. This sample has under 200,000 clones, with roughly 91% found just once. The CDR3 has 12 residues. CDR1 is LNHDA, CDR2 SQIVND, per germline (reference sequence). Trimming left V 3 bases short and J 9 bases short, with 12 bases between. The chain carries TRBV19 and TRBJ2-7; D gene uncertain. This TCR derives from a woman aged 18-29 years in good health and CMV-seropositive. What was sequenced was PBMCs. In DNA form, the CDR3 reads TGTGCCAGTAGTATGAAGGTTGGAGCGCAGTACTTC. Translating gives CASSMKVGAQYF.